The rows below give T cell receptor beta chains drawn from one sample of a study of T cell changes during pregnancy in multiple sclerosis. Repertoires were generated with immunoSEQ multiplex PCR, while TCRdb's copy carries only in-frame clones and drops some. The table lists roughly 20,000 clones, approximately 90% of them singletons, with approximately 0.73% in the top ten. The sequenced sample was CD4+ T cells from peripheral blood mononuclear cells, obtained in the third trimester of pregnancy. The receptors derive from a female donor with multiple sclerosis, enrolled in a pregnancy study. Each CDR3 is given with its conserved first and last residue. Each record gives: V gene, CDR3 length, D gene, clone size, J gene, CDR3 DNA, CDR3 protein. A D gene is named only where the DNA matches it firmly. Expanded clones get a size class; other rows say once, few or many, or leave the size out.

V: TRBV4-1
length: 13
D: TRBD1
size: .
J: TRBJ1-2
DNA: TGCGCCAGCAGCCCCGGGACAGAGGGTGGCTACACCTTC
CDR3: CASSPGTEGGYTF

V: TRBV25-1
length: 15
D: .
size: .
J: TRBJ1-1
DNA: TGTGCCAGCAGTGAATCAGGTTGGAGGGTAGCTGAAGCTTTCTTT
CDR3: CASSESGWRVAEAFF

V: TRBV19
length: 15
D: TRBD2
size: .
J: TRBJ2-7
DNA: TGTGCCAGTAGTATAGTGACGACTAGCTTCCACGAGCAGTACTTC
CDR3: CASSIVTTSFHEQYF

V: TRBV18
length: 12
D: TRBD1
size: .
J: TRBJ2-7
DNA: TGTGCCAGCTCGGACAGGGTGGATTTTTCTGGCTTC
CDR3: CASSDRVDFSGF

V: TRBV27
length: 15
D: .
size: once
J: TRBJ1-6
DNA: TGTGCCAGCAGTTTAGTTGTTCCGTTTAATTCACCCCTCCACTTT
CDR3: CASSLVVPFNSPLHF

V: TRBV6-4
length: 11
D: .
size: .
J: TRBJ2-3
DNA: TGTGCCAGCAGATCAGGGGATACGCAGTATTTT
CDR3: CASRSGDTQYF

V: TRBV7-9
length: 18
D: .
size: .
J: TRBJ2-4
DNA: TGTGCCAGCAGCTCTAGGGTCCTTCAGGGGCAACTTGGGGACATTCAGTACTTC
CDR3: CASSSRVLQGQLGDIQYF

V: TRBV29-1
length: 14
D: .
size: .
J: TRBJ2-7
DNA: TGCAGCGCCGCCCGTATACAGGAAAACTACGAGCAGTACTTC
CDR3: CSAARIQENYEQYF

V: TRBV11-2
length: 13
D: .
size: .
J: TRBJ2-7
DNA: TGTGCCAGCAGCTTCGCCGGTGGCTACGAGCAGTACTTC
CDR3: CASSFAGGYEQYF

V: TRBV6-4
length: 14
D: .
size: .
J: TRBJ1-2
DNA: TGTGCCAGCAAACCCGCAGGGTCAACTTATGGCTACACCTTC
CDR3: CASKPAGSTYGYTF

V: TRBV19
length: 15
D: TRBD2
size: .
J: TRBJ2-1
DNA: TGTGCCAGTAGTAGAAGACTAGCGGGGCTTTTCGAGCAGTTCTTC
CDR3: CASSRRLAGLFEQFF

V: TRBV30
length: 16
D: TRBD1
size: .
J: TRBJ1-4
DNA: TGTGCCTGGAGACCCATATTTAGACAGGGGCGTGAAAAACTGTTTTTT
CDR3: CAWRPIFRQGREKLFF

V: TRBV5-1
length: 17
D: TRBD2
size: .
J: TRBJ2-4
DNA: TGCGCCAGCAGCTTGACGGCGGGGGGGCCCTTCCAGAACATTCAGTACTTC
CDR3: CASSLTAGGPFQNIQYF

V: TRBV4-1
length: 17
D: TRBD1
size: .
J: TRBJ1-5
DNA: TGCGCCAGCAGCCCCTGGACAGGGACCGTCGTAAGTCAGCCCCAGCATTTT
CDR3: CASSPWTGTVVSQPQHF

V: TRBV28
length: 13
D: .
size: .
J: TRBJ2-7
DNA: TGTGCCACCACCCGGGGGACCGACTACGAGCAGTACTTC
CDR3: CATTRGTDYEQYF

V: TRBV5-4
length: 15
D: .
size: .
J: TRBJ2-2
DNA: TGTGCCAGCAGCTTGCCCAGCGACCCGGGTGGGGAGCTGTTTTTT
CDR3: CASSLPSDPGGELFF

V: TRBV30
length: 14
D: .
size: .
J: TRBJ1-3
DNA: TGTGCCTGGAAACGGGGGGTGTCTGGAAACACCATATATTTT
CDR3: CAWKRGVSGNTIYF

V: TRBV7-8
length: 17
D: TRBD1
size: .
J: TRBJ2-2
DNA: TGTGCCAGCAGCTCGATCCGGGACAGAGCGAACACCGGGGAGCTGTTTTTT
CDR3: CASSSIRDRANTGELFF